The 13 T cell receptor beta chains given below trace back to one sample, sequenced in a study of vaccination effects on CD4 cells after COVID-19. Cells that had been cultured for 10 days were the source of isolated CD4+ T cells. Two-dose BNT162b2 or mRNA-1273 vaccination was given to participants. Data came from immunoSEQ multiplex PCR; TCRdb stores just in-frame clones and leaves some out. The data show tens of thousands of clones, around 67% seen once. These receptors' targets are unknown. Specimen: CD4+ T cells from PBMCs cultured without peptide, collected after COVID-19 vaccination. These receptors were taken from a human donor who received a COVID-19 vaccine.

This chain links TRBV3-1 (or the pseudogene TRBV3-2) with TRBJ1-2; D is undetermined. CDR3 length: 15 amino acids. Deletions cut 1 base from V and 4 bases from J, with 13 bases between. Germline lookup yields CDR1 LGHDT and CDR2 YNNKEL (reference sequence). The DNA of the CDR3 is TGTGCCAGCAGCCAAGTAGCTGGAGGGTCCTATGGCTACACCTTC. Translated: CASSQVAGGSYGYTF.

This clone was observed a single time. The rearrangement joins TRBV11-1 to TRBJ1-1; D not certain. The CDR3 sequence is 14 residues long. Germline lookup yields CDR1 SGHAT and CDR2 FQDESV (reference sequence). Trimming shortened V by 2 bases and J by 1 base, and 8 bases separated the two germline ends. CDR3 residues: CASSLHLQNTEAFF. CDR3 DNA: TGTGCCAGCAGCTTACATCTCCAGAACACTGAAGCTTTCTTT.

Here the CDR3 reads CASSFSGQGDSPLHF. The CDR3 nucleotides read TGTGCCAGCAGTTTCTCGGGACAGGGGGATTCACCCCTCCACTTT. The rearrangement links TRBV27 to TRBJ1-6; 11 nucleotides match TRBD1. CDR3 length: 15 residues. J gave up 8 bases and V 3 bases, and 3 bases lay outside the gene matches. Germline V lookup: CDR1 MNHEY, CDR2 SMNVEV (reference sequence).

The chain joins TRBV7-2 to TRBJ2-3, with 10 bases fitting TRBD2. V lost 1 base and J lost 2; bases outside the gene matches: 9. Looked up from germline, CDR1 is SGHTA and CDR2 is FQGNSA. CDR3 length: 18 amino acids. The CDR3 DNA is TGTGCCAGCAGCTTAGGACTAGCGGGCCCCGTCAACACAGATACGCAGTATTTT. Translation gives CASSLGLAGPVNTDTQYF.

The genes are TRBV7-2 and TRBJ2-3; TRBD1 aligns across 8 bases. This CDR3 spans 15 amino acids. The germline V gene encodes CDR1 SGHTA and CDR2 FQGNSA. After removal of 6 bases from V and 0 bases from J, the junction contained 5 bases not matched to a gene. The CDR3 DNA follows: TGTGCCAGCAGAGACAGGGGACCAAGCACAGATACGCAGTATTTT. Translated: CASRDRGPSTDTQYF.

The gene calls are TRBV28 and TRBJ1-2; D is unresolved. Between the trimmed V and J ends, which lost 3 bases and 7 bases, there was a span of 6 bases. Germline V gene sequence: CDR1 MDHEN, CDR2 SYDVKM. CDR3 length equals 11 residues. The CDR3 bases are TGTGCCAGCAGTTTGGGTCTTGGCTACACCTTC. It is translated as CASSLGLGYTF.

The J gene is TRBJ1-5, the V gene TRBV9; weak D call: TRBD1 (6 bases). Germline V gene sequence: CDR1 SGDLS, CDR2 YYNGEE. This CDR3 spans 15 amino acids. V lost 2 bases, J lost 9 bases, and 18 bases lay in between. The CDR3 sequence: CASSVGAGVGGPQHF. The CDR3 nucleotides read TGTGCCAGCAGCGTGGGGGCAGGGGTTGGTGGGCCCCAGCATTTT. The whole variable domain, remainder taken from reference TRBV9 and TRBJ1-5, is DSGVTQTPKHLITATGQRVTLRCSPRSGDLSVYWYQQSLDQGLQFLIQYYNGEERAKGNILERFSAQQFPDLHSELNLSSLELGDSALYFCASSVGAGVGGPQHFGDGTRLSIL.

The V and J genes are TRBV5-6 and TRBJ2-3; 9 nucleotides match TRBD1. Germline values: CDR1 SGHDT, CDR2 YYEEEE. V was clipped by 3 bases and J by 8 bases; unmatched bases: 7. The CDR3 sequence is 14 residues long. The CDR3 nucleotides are TGTGCCAGCAGCTGGGGACAGGGAGGAGGTACGCAGTATTTT. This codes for CASSWGQGGGTQYF.

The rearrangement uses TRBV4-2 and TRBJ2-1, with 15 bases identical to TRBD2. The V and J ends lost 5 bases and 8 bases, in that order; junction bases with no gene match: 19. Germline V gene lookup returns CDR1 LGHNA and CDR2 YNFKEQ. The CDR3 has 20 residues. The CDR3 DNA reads TGTGCCAGCAGCTCCCACCCCGGGACTAGCGGGGGGACGGGGGGCGATGAGCAGTTCTTC. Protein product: CASSSHPGTSGGTGGDEQFF.

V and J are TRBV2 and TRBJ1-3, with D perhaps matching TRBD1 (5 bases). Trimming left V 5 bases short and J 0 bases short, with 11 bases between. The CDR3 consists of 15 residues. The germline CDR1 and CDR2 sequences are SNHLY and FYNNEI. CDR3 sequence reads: CASSHQDSSGNTIYF. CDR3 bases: TGTGCCAGCAGTCATCAAGACAGCTCTGGAAACACCATATATTTT.

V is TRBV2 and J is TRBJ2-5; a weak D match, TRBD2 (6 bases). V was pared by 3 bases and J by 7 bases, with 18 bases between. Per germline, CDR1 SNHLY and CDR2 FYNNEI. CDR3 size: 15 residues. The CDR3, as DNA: TGTGCCAGCAGTGACGGCGGGGCGCCCGGATGGACCCAGTACTTC. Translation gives CASSDGGAPGWTQYF.

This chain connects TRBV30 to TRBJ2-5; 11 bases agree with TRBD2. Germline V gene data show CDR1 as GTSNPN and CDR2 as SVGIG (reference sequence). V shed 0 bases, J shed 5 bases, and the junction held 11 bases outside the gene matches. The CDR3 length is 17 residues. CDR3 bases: TGTGCCTGGAGTGTAGGGTGGCTAGCGGGGGGTTGGGAGACCCAGTACTTC. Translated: CAWSVGWLAGGWETQYF.

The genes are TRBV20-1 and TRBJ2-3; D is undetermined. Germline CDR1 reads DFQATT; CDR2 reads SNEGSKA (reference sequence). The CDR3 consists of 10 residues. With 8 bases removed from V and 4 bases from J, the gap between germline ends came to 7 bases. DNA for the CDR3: TGCAGTATAAGGGCAGATACGCAGTATTTT. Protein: CSIRADTQYF.